Here is one T cell receptor (beta chain) with its context. Mismatch with germline at one junction end may stem from a read error. The data derive from a study of technical replicates of blood from a few donors. Produced via immunoSEQ multiplex PCR; TCRdb's table is partial and in-frame only. This sample has 75,000 to 95,000 clones, with 95% found just once. The TCR originated in a human donor in good health. The sequenced material came from T cells isolated from PBMCs.

The CDR3 coding sequence is TGTGCCAGCAGGGAATATAGGGGCACTGAAGCTTTCTTT. Translating it yields CASREYRGTEAFF. This chain connects TRBV25-1 to TRBJ1-1; maybe TRBD1 (5 bases). The germline V gene encodes CDR1 MGHDK and CDR2 SYGVNS. CDR3 length: 13 amino acids.